This T cell receptor (beta chain) is from a study of human T cells and chemical hapten exposure. Germline CDR1 SGHTA, CDR2 FQGNSA. CDR3 length equals 16 residues. Trimming cost V 5 bases and J 2 bases, with 17 bases left between them. The study used a library that attached unique molecular identifiers to individual cDNA molecules. Using its own MiXCR run on the RACE reads, TCRdb lists one record per CDR3 protein. The profile shows approximately 350,000 distinct CDR3 sequences, around 6.9% of them singletons. Study findings and constraints: Expanded TCR counts at PT1 were positively correlated with the patch test score. Counts of TCRs above 1 in 1000 frequency stayed unchanged with DPC sensitization.

Time point here: patch test 1, 2 weeks after DPC sensitization. The treatment: therapeutic diphenylcyclopropenone sensitization with weekly scalp DPC. The table lists this clonotype with a few counts. Its antigen remains unidentified. The specimen comprised whole blood, sampled in connection with sensitization to the hapten diphenylcyclopropenone (DPC). The origin of this receptor is a woman younger than 30 with alopecia areata. Some clones in this sample may be carry-over from other donors' samples. J is TRBJ2-3 and V is TRBV7-2; perhaps TRBD2 as D (7 bases). In nucleotides, the CDR3 is TGTGCCAGCAGCCAGAGGGGGGGCCGTATCACAGATACGCAGTATTTT. Translation: CASSQRGGRITDTQYF.